This TCR beta chain is from a study of spatial heterogeneity in lung cancer. MiXCR, applied by TCRdb to the 5' RACE reads, yields one record per CDR3 protein. The sample has 4,500 to 6,000 distinct CDR3 sequences, 16% seen once; the top ten hold 6.3%. Stated time point: sample taken at primary tumor resection. Whole RNA obtained from tumor, nontumor lung or frozen PBMC underwent sequencing without sorting. Judged by abundance, this clonotype is medium-sized. Germline V gene sequence: CDR1 DFQATT, CDR2 SNEGSKA (reference sequence). This CDR3 has 17 residues. V lost 5 bases to trimming and J lost 4 bases, with 21 bases between them.

The chain combines TRBV20-1 with TRBJ1-6, with a weak D call TRBD1 (6 bases). The sequencing used PBMCs, collected at surgery. This TCR was sampled from a male donor with early-stage non-small cell lung cancer. The CDR3 bases are TGCAGTGCTGGGGGGCAGGACACCTCCCGATATAATTCACCCCTCCACTTT. It translates to CSAGGQDTSRYNSPLHF.